This T cell receptor beta chain was captured by sequencing in a study of cytomegalovirus exposure and HLA in healthy donors (dated by TCRdb to 2015 to 2018). Regarding the research as a whole: According to an earlier analysis of 550 to 750 of the donors, 200 million or so T cells yielded some 110 million unique TCR beta sequences and less than 300 Gb of sequence data. An early release covering 550 to 650 HLA-typed donors comprised 250 to 350 gigabases of sequencing data and around 86 million unique TCR sequences. Of the roughly 400 genotyped donors, about 80% fell in the genetic ancestry cluster associated with self-reported Caucasian donors. The study aimed to test whether cataloging public T cell receptors could reveal signatures of past pathogen exposure. Using immunosequencing, the study profiled T cell repertoires from about 610 subjects and related those repertoires to cytomegalovirus serostatus. In addition to the first cohort of around 670 subjects, a separate validation cohort of 120 different subjects was used. The study combined high-throughput TCR immunosequencing, statistical association of individual TCRs with disease status, and machine learning to predict cytomegalovirus infection status. In a later analysis, previously published TCR beta repertoires from hundreds of donors were re-analyzed and high-resolution HLA genotyping was added so that TCR occurrence patterns could be studied. Rather than using new phenotypic data, the later analysis identified candidate immune exposures from TCR beta sequences and from how often those sequences occurred across donors. An earlier analysis of more than 450 of the donors used high-throughput TCR beta sequencing to judge whether each TCR beta V gene segment behaved as functional or pseudogenic. Donor age, sex, ethnicity and CMV serostatus were collected together with the repertoire data. Genome-wide SNP genotypes for about 65% of the 666 donors were used in a later genetic analysis, which treated that subset as a discovery cohort. All discovery cohort repertoires had been generated on a single sequencing platform. Class I and class II HLA loci were covered by the typing at four-digit resolution. The number of typed donors differed by locus: about 629-630 for A, B, C, DRB1 and DQB1; approximately 520 for DQA1; approximately 610 for DPA1; and roughly 450 for DPB1. Because of strong linkage in the cohort, roughly five DR-DQ haplotypes were treated as single units for association and clustering. Among 300 to 500 genotyped donors of the cohort, an average of about 240,000 unique TCR beta nucleotide sequences was sequenced per donor, of which about 19% were non-productive. What the authors observed across the whole study: In vitro tests confirmed that a few of the cytomegalovirus-associated TCR beta chains recognize cytomegalovirus antigens. Most TCR sequences were observed very rarely across donors, whereas some public TCRs were present in many individuals. In an earlier analysis of 450 to 750 of the donors, most TCR beta V segments appeared in productive rearrangements about 90% or about 30% of the time, broadly matching IMGT annotations. Most CMV-associated TCR beta chains appeared to be HLA-restricted in a later analysis, and the HLA associations seemed to be driven largely by CMV exposure. The study listed 150 to 200 TCR beta chains as associated with cytomegalovirus. In a later analysis, several top co-occurrence clusters were reported to appear linked to parvovirus B19, influenza, CMV and Epstein-Barr virus. Because counts were too low, about 18 rarely observed V segments, including chromosome 9 orphons, were excluded from the earlier analysis of 500 to 700 of the donors. Sequencing depth was assumed to be roughly uniform across donors in the presence/absence analyses, though that assumption may not hold. Compared with the approximately 710-donor mean, donors in an Asian-associated ancestry cluster had fewer N-insertions in productive TCRs, according to a later genetic analysis. When HLA alleles, especially DR and DQ, strongly co-occurred, attributing TCR associations to individual alleles was difficult. A later analysis found that HLA-associated TCR beta chains were more clonally expanded and had lower generation probabilities than equally common non-associated chains. A further reported finding was that TCR beta sequences accurately predicted the HLA-A and HLA-B alleles for most subjects in the first cohort. Some IMGT-functional V segments, including TRBV6-2 and TRBV6-3, could not be told apart with the 87-base-pair reads, so those segments were excluded. In a later analysis, around 17,000 TCR beta sequences were associated with specific HLA alleles at a false discovery rate of 0.05. Linkage disequilibrium might explain the correlated functional status among segregating V segments, but an unknown experimental factor could not be excluded. V-gene and J-gene trimming of TCR beta chains was associated with a missense DCLRE1C variant in a later genetic analysis, and the association was replicated in an independent cohort. The cohort was sequenced for TCR beta chains only, and without alpha or paired-chain data the features that could be detected were limited. According to the authors, the approach could potentially be generalized to other disease states and immunological phenotypes. For the cohort, immune exposure information was limited to CMV serostatus. According to a later analysis, TCR association rates differed among HLA loci, with DRB1 alleles showing the most associated TCRs and HLA-C alleles showing the fewest. Cytomegalovirus status was reported to be diagnosed by the classifier with high specificity and sensitivity in both the original and validation cohorts. Because some donors lacked HLA typing at each locus, the association tests relied only on the typed subset. A cluster of highly shared sequence variants was judged likely to represent a technical artifact of the sequencing pipeline.

The method was the immunoSEQ multiplex PCR assay. For the multiplex PCR, a mixture combining 60 forward primers for TCR Vbeta segments and 13 reverse primers for TCR Jbeta segments was used. The CDR3 region of rearranged TCR beta genes was amplified from genomic DNA with a multiplex PCR assay. Amplified TCR beta libraries were sequenced as 87-base-pair reads on the Illumina HiSeq System. The authors' pipeline ran thus. A later analysis counted tens of millions of unique TCR beta chains across the 640 or so repertoires, and around 9.9 million of these chains were shared by at least two donors. To remove PCR and sequencing errors, raw reads were error-corrected and collapsed into unique sequences using a nearest-neighbor algorithm that merged closely related sequences. Alignment of CDR3 sequences to IMGT reference sequences was used to assign V, D and J gene segments. For a sequence to be retained, a match of at least six nucleotides was required to both a V gene segment and a J gene segment. A rearrangement was called productive if the CDR3 had no stop codons and remained in frame with V and J, and every other rearrangement was called non-productive. CDR3 was defined according to IMGT convention as the region running from the second conserved V-encoded cysteine to the conserved J-encoded phenylalanine. In an earlier analysis of more than 550 of the donors, sequences lacking an unambiguous match to a single V gene segment were excluded. An earlier analysis of 587 of the donors called V segments functional above 56.7% productive rearrangements and segregating when the between-donor standard deviation exceeded 5%. A statistical classification framework was built to diagnose cytomegalovirus status from the catalog of TCR beta chain sequences. V and J gene assignment, in a later analysis, came from comparing TCR nucleotide sequences with IMGT/GENE-DB human TR gene sequences. Using the TCRdist pipeline, a later analysis assigned CDR3 sequences along with most-parsimonious VDJ recombination scenarios. In a later analysis, each TCR beta chain was defined by its CDR3 amino acid sequence together with its V-gene family, and reads lacking a unique V-gene family were excluded. In a later analysis, approximately 640 highly shared, low-generation-probability nucleotide sequences were removed to address suspected cross-contamination and a sequencing artifact. A later analysis calculated a clonal expansion index for each public chain from normalized within-repertoire ranks of inferred template counts. In a later analysis, generation probabilities were computed with a VDJ recombination model fitted to out-of-frame rearrangements, and the resulting probabilities were checked against IGoR. In a later analysis, TCR-TCR, TCR-HLA and TCR-CMV co-occurrence was scored with hypergeometric tests, and a repertoire-size bias correction was applied to TCR pairs. False discovery rates were estimated in a later analysis by permuting HLA or CMV assignments 20 times. In a later analysis, co-occurring TCRs were grouped using DBSCAN, with TCRdist sequence similarity added in when clustering inside HLA-allele-positive subsets. Repertoires with fewer than 30,000 or more than 120,000 public chains were left out of co-occurrence clustering, as were about 5 repertoires with anomalous nucleotide sharing. Entries here come from immuneACCESS through TCRdb and include only in-frame sequences with V and J called. Some clones fail to appear in such tables; in the studies checked, an unresolved V gene covers under half of the shortfall, and the cause of the remainder is unknown. V, J and clone size reflect that table, while D and trimming were determined from the DNA. The sample records 150,000 to 200,000 clones, 75% to 85% of which are singletons. The ten top clones hold 1.5% to 2% of the sample.

The cohort consisted of 600 to 750 healthy bone marrow donors. Cohort members were all nominally healthy when sampled, although unrecorded immune exposures were likely present. The donor was CMV seronegative and belonged to the group of around 350 seronegative cohort members. Each donor provided a peripheral blood sample, and peripheral blood mononuclear cells were used for TCR beta sequencing. The Qiagen DNeasy Blood Extraction Kit was used to extract genomic DNA from the blood cell samples. Note on this clone: This clone's antigen is unknown. One base away there is no much larger clone; base qualities are not given.

The germline V end is reduced by 3 bases and the J end by 0 bases; junction bases left unmatched: 2. The CDR3 runs 16 residues from the cysteine to the phenylalanine. The retained sequence is limited to the CDR3, 48 bases, with the frame set at the first base. The germline V gene gives CDR1 as SGHAT and CDR2 as FQNNGV. The sequence was obtained from a woman in her forties or fifties in good health and CMV-seronegative. The sample comprised PBMCs. Recombination linked TRBV11-2 to TRBJ2-3; 11 bases in the middle match TRBD2. This receptor carries the CDR3 CASSLIAGGSTDTQYF. The DNA sequence is TGTGCCAGCAGCTTGATAGCGGGAGGGAGCACAGATACGCAGTATTTT.